The 17 T cell receptor beta chains presented below share a single source sample, sequenced in a study of Ad26.COV2.S vaccination and SARS-CoV-2 variants. TCRdb keeps only in-frame clones here, not all; method: immunoSEQ multiplex PCR. Of some 480,000 clones listed, roughly nine tenths are singletons. As to treatment: roughly 20 received Ad26.COV2.S at low or high dose, single or two shots; about 5 received placebo; per-sample allocation not given. Following the first vaccine or placebo injection, samples were taken on day 63. The sample here was peripheral blood, taken in a trial of Ad26.COV2.S vaccine versus placebo. All receptors derive from a person aged 18-65 years who received the Ad26.COV2.S COVID-19 vaccine or a placebo.

Only a few counts were recorded for this clone. The chain links TRBV30 to TRBJ2-7, with 8 bases identical to TRBD2. Germline V gene data show CDR1 as GTSNPN and CDR2 as SVGIG (reference sequence). The J segment lost 7 bases and the V segment lost 3 bases, leaving 11 bases of the junction unmatched. CDR3 length: 14 residues. In DNA form, the CDR3 reads TGTGCCTGGAGGGGGCGAGCGGGAGTCGGTGAGCAGTACTTC. It codes for CAWRGRAGVGEQYF.

V and J are TRBV29-1 and TRBJ2-1; either TRBD1 or TRBD2 may fit D (6 bases each). Trimming shortened V by 4 bases and J by 7 bases, and 14 bases separated the two germline ends. CDR1 SQVTM and CDR2 ANQGSEA come from the germline V gene. The CDR3 contains 13 residues. The CDR3 sequence is CSVGWGATNEQFF. The CDR3 DNA follows: TGCAGCGTTGGCTGGGGGGCTACGAATGAGCAGTTCTTC.

The chain uses TRBV11-2 and TRBJ2-5; the D gene could be TRBD1 or TRBD2 (5 bases each). The CDR3 totals 13 residues. The V gene lost 5 bases and the J gene lost 3 bases, with 10 bases spanning the gap. Per the germline V gene, CDR1 is SGHAT and CDR2 is FQNNGV. CDR3 nucleotides: TGTGCCAGCAGCCGAGGGGTAAAAGAGACCCAGTACTTC. Translation gives CASSRGVKETQYF.

This clone was detected only once. The rearrangement links TRBV11-2 to TRBJ2-2; 8 bases match TRBD2. Germline values: CDR1 SGHAT, CDR2 FQNNGV. V was clipped by 6 bases and J by 0 bases; unmatched bases: 6. The CDR3 loop spans 16 amino acids. The CDR3 coding sequence is TGTGCCAGCAGTCACACTAGCGGAGCGAACACCGGGGAGCTGTTTTTT. This translates into CASSHTSGANTGELFF.

The chain joins TRBV11-2 to TRBJ1-6; D is unresolved. Germline V gives CDR1 SGHAT, CDR2 FQNNGV. The CDR3 loop spans 13 amino acids. V lost 1 base, J lost 14 bases, and 12 bases lay in between. CDR3 residues: CASSLVSLRTLHF. The CDR3, as DNA: TGTGCCAGCAGCTTAGTATCCCTTCGCACCCTCCACTTT.

The J gene is TRBJ2-5, the V gene TRBV3-1 (or the pseudogene TRBV3-2), with 11 positions matching TRBD2. After removal of 0 bases from V and 5 bases from J, the junction contained 14 bases not matched to a gene. The germline gives CDR1 LGHDT, CDR2 YNNKEL (reference sequence). The CDR3 length is 19 residues. The CDR3 sequence: CASSQDLLAGGRGRETQYF. CDR3 coding DNA: TGTGCCAGCAGCCAAGATCTCCTAGCGGGAGGTAGAGGAAGGGAGACCCAGTACTTC.

The gene calls are TRBV5-1 and TRBJ2-1, with TRBD2 matching over 8 bases. J gave up 0 bases and V 0 bases, and 8 bases lay outside the gene matches. The length of the CDR3 is 18 residues. Germline V gives CDR1 SGHRS, CDR2 YFSETQ. As DNA, the CDR3 is TGCGCCAGCAGCTTGGCCCCACTAGCGGCCTCCTCCTACAATGAGCAGTTCTTC. Its translation is CASSLAPLAASSYNEQFF.

This chain links TRBV30 with TRBJ1-6; 10 bases line up with TRBD1. Germline V lookup: CDR1 GTSNPN, CDR2 SVGIG (reference sequence). Germline trimming cut 3 bases from V and 5 bases from J; bases unmatched to any gene: 7. The CDR3 loop spans 16 amino acids. CDR3 nucleotide sequence: TGTGCCTGGAGGCCGCGACAGGGGGCGAATAATTCACCCCTCCACTTT. The encoded protein is CAWRPRQGANNSPLHF.

The genes are TRBV5-1 and TRBJ2-5; 7 nucleotides align to TRBD2. The V gene end was trimmed by 4 bases and the J gene end by 5 bases; junction bases not matched to a gene: 11. Germline V CDR1 and CDR2: SGHRS, YFSETQ. The CDR3 has 15 residues. The DNA of the CDR3 is TGCGCCAGCAGCCTGGCGGGCGGGAGCGGGGAGACCCAGTACTTC. Encoded protein: CASSLAGGSGETQYF.

The chain uses TRBV4-3 and TRBJ2-7; perhaps TRBD1 as D (6 bases). Between the trimmed V and J ends, which lost 1 base and 9 bases, there was a span of 19 bases. The CDR3 contains 15 residues. In germline, CDR1 is LGHNA, CDR2 YSLEER. CDR3 sequence reads: CASSQVRTVGSVQYF. The CDR3 region has the DNA TGCGCCAGCAGCCAAGTCCGGACAGTGGGGTCTGTGCAGTACTTC.

This clone was seen only once. The chain employs TRBV19 and TRBJ1-5; no definite D call. This CDR3 comprises 16 residues. Germline values: CDR1 LNHDA, CDR2 SQIVND (reference sequence). The V end was cut by 1 base, the J end by 3 bases, with 13 bases between. The CDR3 spells CASSIGPGTVNQPQHF. The DNA for the CDR3 is TGTGCCAGTAGTATAGGACCGGGTACAGTCAATCAGCCCCAGCATTTT.

This chain uses TRBV5-1 with TRBJ2-7, with D tentatively TRBD1 (5 bases). The germline CDR1 and CDR2 sequences are SGHRS and YFSETQ. The CDR3 extends over 15 amino acids. V lost 5 bases, J lost 0 bases, and 15 bases lay in between. CDR3 DNA sequence: TGCGCCAGCAGATATTGGGGCAGCAGCTCCTACGAGCAGTACTTC. It specifies CASRYWGSSSYEQYF.

The chain uses TRBV20-1 and TRBJ1-1; D is unclear. Trimming removed 5 bases from V and 2 bases from J, with 6 bases in between. The CDR3 sequence is 11 residues long. CDR1 and CDR2 (germline): DFQATT, SNEGSKA (reference sequence). CDR3 in amino acids: CSAGDNTEAFF. CDR3 sequence (DNA): TGCAGTGCTGGGGATAACACTGAAGCTTTCTTT.

The V and J genes are TRBV2 and TRBJ2-1; D perhaps matches TRBD2 (6 bases). V lost 4 bases to trimming and J lost 6 bases, with 25 bases between them. This CDR3 contains 18 residues. CDR1 is SNHLY, CDR2 FYNNEI, per germline. CDR3 sequence (DNA): TGTGCCAGCAGTGTTGGTAGCGGAAGATTGAGGTATTTCAATGAGCAGTTCTTC. This translates into CASSVGSGRLRYFNEQFF.

Comments on this clone: Within the sample, other DNA sequences also encode this same CDR3. V gene TRBV7-2 combines with J gene TRBJ1-1; D might be TRBD1 (5 bases). The CDR3 runs 14 residues. Trimming shortened V by 1 base and J by 2 bases, and 8 bases separated the two germline ends. Germline assignment: CDR1 SGHTA and CDR2 FQGNSA. CDR3 loop: CASSLGGTNTEAFF. CDR3 DNA: TGTGCCAGCAGCTTAGGGGGCACCAACACTGAAGCTTTCTTT.

V and J are TRBV12-3 or TRBV12-4 and TRBJ1-2, with TRBD1 identical over 7 bases. Trimming removed 3 bases from V and 7 bases from J; junction bases left unmatched: 5. This CDR3 has 13 amino acids. The CDR3, as DNA: TGTGCCAGCAGTTTGAAACAGGGGAGTGGCTACACCTTC. Translating gives CASSLKQGSGYTF.

The V and J genes are TRBV6-4 and TRBJ1-5, with 7 bases aligning to TRBD1. This CDR3 is built from 14 residues. CDR1 and CDR2 (germline): MRHNA, SNTAGT. V shed 6 bases, J shed 5 bases, and the junction held 7 bases outside the gene matches. CDR3 nucleotide sequence: TGTGCCAGCAGCCAGACAGGGCTGGATCAGCCCCAGCATTTT. Its translation: CASSQTGLDQPQHF.